A selection of T cell receptor beta chains follows, all from one sample in a study of T cell changes during pregnancy in multiple sclerosis. Measured with immunoSEQ multiplex PCR; TCRdb has only the in-frame clones, and not every one. Of around 36,000 clones in the sample, roughly nine tenths were seen once. The material was CD8+ T cells from peripheral blood mononuclear cells, obtained before pregnancy. The origin of the receptors is a female donor with multiple sclerosis, enrolled in a pregnancy study. Both conserved end residues are part of each CDR3. A D gene is named only where the DNA matches it firmly. The size of a clone is reported for some rows only, either as once, few or many, or as a class for expanded clones.

NA	TRBV4-3	TRBJ1-3	NA	CASSQEAGLGGNTIYF	TGCGCCAGCAGCCAAGAAGCAGGGCTCGGTGGAAACACCATATATTTT
TRBD2	TRBV28	TRBJ2-5	NA	CASSFLAGGTTDQETQYF	TGTGCCAGCAGTTTTCTAGCGGGAGGGACAACAGATCAAGAGACCCAGTACTTC
TRBD1	TRBV28	TRBJ1-2	NA	CASDGIWAGGVTGYTF	TGTGCCAGCGACGGGATTTGGGCAGGGGGCGTTACTGGCTACACCTTC
NA	TRBV6-5	TRBJ1-5	NA	CASSYSGGNQPQHF	TGTGCCAGCAGTTACTCAGGCGGGAATCAGCCCCAGCATTTT
TRBD1	TRBV30	TRBJ2-7	NA	CAWSTGTGAHEQYF	TGTGCCTGGAGTACCGGGACAGGGGCCCACGAGCAGTACTTC
NA	TRBV13	TRBJ1-1	once	CASSLISTEAFF	TGTGCCAGCAGCTTAATCTCTACTGAAGCTTTCTTT
NA	TRBV9	TRBJ2-7	NA	CASSVAGAEVYEQYF	TGTGCCAGCAGCGTAGCGGGCGCGGAGGTTTACGAGCAGTACTTC
TRBD1	TRBV16	TRBJ1-1	few	CASSWGQHNTEAFF	TGTGCCAGCAGCTGGGGACAGCACAACACTGAAGCTTTCTTT
TRBD2	TRBV7-7	TRBJ2-1	NA	CASSRRLAVAGASGYNEQFF	TGTGCTAGCAGCCGACGGTTGGCAGTTGCTGGGGCTAGCGGCTACAATGAGCAGTTCTTC
TRBD1	TRBV9	TRBJ1-1	NA	CASSESGTGGGAFF	TGTGCCAGCAGCGAATCCGGGACAGGGGGGGGAGCTTTCTTT
TRBD1	TRBV7-9	TRBJ1-2	NA	CASSPREGASNYGYTF	TGTGCCAGCAGCCCGCGAGAGGGGGCGTCAAACTATGGCTACACCTTC
NA	TRBV27	TRBJ1-5	NA	CASSLGRTDGQPQHF	TGTGCCAGCAGTTTGGGGCGGACAGACGGTCAGCCCCAGCATTTT
NA	TRBV5-4	TRBJ1-4	NA	CASSLRGYNEKLFF	TGTGCCAGCAGCTTGAGGGGATATAATGAAAAACTGTTTTTT
NA	TRBV6-1	TRBJ1-1	NA	CASSAQGGTEAFF	TGTGCCAGCAGTGCGCAGGGAGGTACTGAAGCTTTCTTT
NA	TRBV7-9	TRBJ2-5	NA	CASSLASDQETQYF	TGTGCCAGCAGCTTAGCTAGTGACCAAGAGACCCAGTACTTC
TRBD1	TRBV4-2	TRBJ1-5	NA	CASSRWTGGANQPQHF	TGTGCCAGCAGCCGATGGACAGGGGGAGCAAATCAGCCCCAGCATTTT
NA	TRBV4-1	TRBJ1-1	once	CASSPSAGAEAFF	TGCGCCAGCAGCCCTTCGGCGGGGGCTGAAGCTTTCTTT
TRBD1	TRBV27	TRBJ2-7	once	CASSRTGASYEQYF	TGTGCCAGCAGTCGGACAGGGGCCTCCTACGAGCAGTACTTC
TRBD2	TRBV15	TRBJ2-7	NA	CATSRGTSGNYEQYF	TGTGCCACCAGCAGAGGGACTAGCGGGAACTACGAGCAGTACTTC
NA	TRBV10-3	TRBJ2-7	NA	CAISEGQGYEQYF	TGTGCCATCAGTGAGGGGCAGGGGTACGAGCAGTACTTC
NA	TRBV27	TRBJ1-1	NA	CASSAQTENTEAFF	TGTGCCAGCAGTGCCCAGACAGAGAACACTGAAGCTTTCTTT
TRBD1	TRBV5-5	TRBJ2-5	NA	CASRTIPMGQGTETQYF	TGTGCCAGCAGAACCATCCCCATGGGACAGGGGACCGAGACCCAGTACTTC
TRBD1	TRBV7-3	TRBJ2-5	NA	CASSSGQSRETQYF	TGTGCCAGCAGTTCGGGACAGAGTAGGGAGACCCAGTACTTC
TRBD1	TRBV5-1	TRBJ2-5	NA	CASSLEGGVLETQYF	TGCGCCAGCAGCTTGGAAGGGGGCGTTCTGGAGACCCAGTACTTC
TRBD2	TRBV7-9	TRBJ2-3	NA	CASSLTSGGDTDTQYF	TGTGCCAGCAGCCTGACTAGCGGGGGGGACACAGATACGCAGTATTTT
NA	TRBV5-6	TRBJ2-7	NA	CASSVGQTYEQYF	TGTGCCAGCAGCGTGGGGCAAACCTACGAGCAGTACTTC
NA	TRBV7-9	TRBJ2-1	NA	CASSYSETAKHEQFF	TGTGCCAGCAGCTACTCTGAGACAGCTAAACATGAGCAGTTCTTC
TRBD2	TRBV7-6	TRBJ2-1	NA	CASSTMVGLEGFEQFF	TGTGCCAGCAGCACCATGGTAGGACTAGAAGGCTTTGAGCAGTTCTTC
TRBD1	TRBV7-9	TRBJ2-1	NA	CASRPTGSSYNEQFF	TGTGCCAGCAGGCCGACAGGGTCTTCCTACAATGAGCAGTTCTTC
TRBD1	TRBV5-8	TRBJ2-3	NA	CASSSGQGILTDTQYF	TGTGCCAGCAGCTCGGGACAGGGGATACTCACAGATACGCAGTATTTT
TRBD1	TRBV5-8	TRBJ2-7	NA	CASSLGQGINEQYF	TGTGCCAGCAGCTTGGGACAGGGGATAAACGAGCAGTACTTC
TRBD1	TRBV5-1	TRBJ2-7	NA	CASSRRDRGLYEQYF	TGCGCCAGCAGCCGGCGGGACAGGGGGCTCTACGAGCAGTACTTC
NA	TRBV15	TRBJ2-1	NA	CATSRVRGSYNEQFF	TGTGCCACCAGCAGAGTACGGGGGTCCTACAATGAGCAGTTCTTC
TRBD1	TRBV2	TRBJ2-7	NA	CASSDQGQTVYEQYF	TGTGCCAGCAGTGATCAGGGACAGACGGTCTACGAGCAGTACTTC
NA	TRBV14	TRBJ2-3	NA	CASSQVPSFLDTQYF	TGTGCCAGCAGCCAAGTTCCTAGCTTTCTAGATACGCAGTATTTT
TRBD1	TRBV27	TRBJ2-2	NA	CASSIGTAGELFF	TGTGCCAGCAGTATAGGGACAGCCGGGGAGCTGTTTTTT
NA	TRBV7-8	TRBJ1-4	few	CASSLPTGYNEKLFF	TGTGCCAGCAGCTTACCAACAGGGTACAATGAAAAACTGTTTTTT